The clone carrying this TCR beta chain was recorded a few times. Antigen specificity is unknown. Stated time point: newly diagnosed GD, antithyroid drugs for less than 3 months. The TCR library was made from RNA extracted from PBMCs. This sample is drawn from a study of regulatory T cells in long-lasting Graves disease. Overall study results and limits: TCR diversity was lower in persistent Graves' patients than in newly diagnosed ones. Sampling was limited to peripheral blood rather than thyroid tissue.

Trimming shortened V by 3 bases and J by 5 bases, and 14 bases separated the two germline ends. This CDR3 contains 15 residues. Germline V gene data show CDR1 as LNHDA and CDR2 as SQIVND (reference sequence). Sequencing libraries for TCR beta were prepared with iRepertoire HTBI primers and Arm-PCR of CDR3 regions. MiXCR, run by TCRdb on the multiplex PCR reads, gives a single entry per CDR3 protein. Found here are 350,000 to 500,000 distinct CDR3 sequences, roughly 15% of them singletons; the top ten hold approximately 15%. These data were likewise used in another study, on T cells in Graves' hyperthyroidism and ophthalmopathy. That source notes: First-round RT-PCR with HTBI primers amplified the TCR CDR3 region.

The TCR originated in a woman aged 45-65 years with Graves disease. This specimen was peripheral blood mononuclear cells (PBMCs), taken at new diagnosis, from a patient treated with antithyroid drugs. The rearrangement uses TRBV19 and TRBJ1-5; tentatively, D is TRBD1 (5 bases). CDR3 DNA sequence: TGTGCCAGTAGTATGGGGGGAGTCGCCGATCAGCCCCAGCATTTT. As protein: CASSMGGVADQPQHF. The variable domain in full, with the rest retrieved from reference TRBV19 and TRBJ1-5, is DGGITQSPKYLFRKEGQNVTLSCEQNLNHDAMYWYRQDPGQGLRLIYYSQIVNDFQKGDIAEGYSVSREKKESFPLTVTSAQKNPTAFYLCASSMGGVADQPQHFGDGTRLSIL.